This T cell receptor beta chain was found in a study of T cell repertoires in cytomegalovirus infection. Each CDR3 protein is one row after TCRdb ran MiXCR on the reads. Seen here are 900,000 to 950,000 distinct CDR3 sequences, roughly 30% observed once, and the top ten hold roughly 13%. Germline loops: CDR1 MNHEY, CDR2 SMNVEV (reference sequence). This CDR3 contains 15 residues. Trimming cost V 4 bases and J 1 base, with 12 bases left between them. This clonotype was detected many times. The antigen is unknown. General study results and limits: Ex vivo, HLA-C-restricted CMV-specific TCR beta clonotypes prevailed over the rest of the response.

The receptor was derived from a human donor in good health (CMV status not recorded). Some clones in this sample may be carry-over from other donors' samples. V gene TRBV27 combines with J gene TRBJ2-3; D is undetermined. Sequenced material: cultured CD8+ T cells from PBMCs, taken from culture after CMV antigen stimulation. The CDR3 DNA sequence: TGTGCCAGCAGTTCCCCCTGGAATCGCACAGATACGCAGTATTTT. Its translation: CASSSPWNRTDTQYF.